This T cell receptor beta chain stems from a study of CD8 T cells in ankylosing spondylitis. Each TCR beta library was made by quantitative 5'-RACE that incorporated molecular barcodes. MiXCR, run by TCRdb on the 5' RACE reads, gives a single entry per CDR3 protein. The sample has a few hundred thousand distinct CDR3 sequences, roughly 12% seen once; the top ten hold 8% to 9.5%. Broader study findings: Enrichment of disease-linked clones was reportedly significant in matched ankylosing spondylitis synovial fluid. Characteristic, it appeared, of ankylosing spondylitis blood was a TCR beta motif of eight or nine highly homologous variants.

The table lists this clonotype with a few counts. The antigen is undetermined. Trimming pared 7 bases from V and 2 bases from J, leaving 27 bases between. CDR1 is MNHEY, CDR2 SVGEGT, per germline. The CDR3 loop spans 18 amino acids. The sample consisted of blood, either unsorted or a sorted T cell fraction (not recorded which). The receptor's source is a female donor with ankylosing spondylitis or in good health (not recorded which). The chain employs TRBV6-2 or TRBV6-3 and TRBJ2-7, with D possibly TRBD2 on 6 matching bases. The CDR3 sequence is CASKGAAGNRVGTYEQYF. In DNA form, the CDR3 reads TGTGCCAGCAAGGGTGCCGCGGGAAATAGAGTAGGTACCTACGAGCAGTACTTC.